What follows are 30 T cell receptor beta chains derived from one specimen sequenced in a study of cytomegalovirus exposure and HLA in healthy donors. Data came from immunoSEQ multiplex PCR; TCRdb stores just in-frame clones and leaves some out. The sample gives 55,000 to 70,000 clones, about 93% of which show up once; roughly 2.4% is in the top ten. The sequencing input was PBMCs. Every receptor here comes from a man younger than 30 in good health and CMV-seronegative.

V usage is TRBV30 and J usage is TRBJ2-3; perhaps TRBD2 as D (5 bases). This CDR3 has 17 amino acids. Germline assignment: CDR1 GTSNPN and CDR2 SVGIG (reference sequence). Trimming took 0 bases from V and 0 from J, leaving 16 bases between them. CDR3 sequence (DNA): TGTGCCTGGAGTGTACCCCCAGGACTCAGAAGCACAGATACGCAGTATTTT. Protein product: CAWSVPPGLRSTDTQYF.

The V and J genes are TRBV14 and TRBJ1-2; D remains unclear. There are 13 residues in the CDR3. Per the germline V gene, CDR1 is SGHDN and CDR2 is FVKESK. V dropped 0 bases and J dropped 2 bases, with 4 bases sitting between them. The CDR3 protein is CASSQDRNYGYTF. In nucleotides, the CDR3 is TGTGCCAGCAGCCAAGACAGGAACTATGGCTACACCTTC. The variable domain in full, with the rest retrieved from reference TRBV14 and TRBJ1-2, is EAGVTQFPSHSVIEKGQTVTLRCDPISGHDNLYWYRRVMGKEIKFLLHFVKESKQDESGMPNNRFLAERTGGTYSTLKVQPAELEDSGVYFCASSQDRNYGYTFGSGTRLTVV.

The chain carries TRBV27 and TRBJ2-1; D is unclear. Germline V gives CDR1 MNHEY, CDR2 SMNVEV (reference sequence). V lost 6 bases and J lost 8, with 11 bases in between. The CDR3 consists of 12 residues. DNA for the CDR3: TGTGCCAGCAGCGCCCTCCGGGATGAGCAGTTCTTC. Protein: CASSALRDEQFF.

The rearrangement uses TRBV13 and TRBJ2-1, with 13 bases lining up with TRBD2. V lost 2 bases, J lost 11 bases, and 12 bases stayed unmatched. The CDR3 totals 17 residues. CDR1 and CDR2 from the germline V gene are PRHDT and FYEKMQ (reference sequence). The CDR3, as DNA: TGTGCCAGCAGCTTAAGGGCTTACGGACTAGCGGGAGATAAGCAGTTCTTC. It specifies CASSLRAYGLAGDKQFF.

CDR3 protein: CAWTSQETQYF. As DNA, the CDR3 is TGTGCCTGGACTAGCCAAGAGACCCAGTACTTC. The chain links TRBV30 to TRBJ2-5; D not resolved. Germline CDR1 and CDR2: GTSNPN and SVGIG (reference sequence). V lost 4 bases and J lost 1, with 4 bases in between. The CDR3 runs 11 residues. The full variable domain, in which reference TRBV30 and TRBJ2-5 provide the parts outside the CDR3, is SQTIHQWPATLVQPVGSPLSLECTVEGTSNPNLYWYRQAAGRGLQLLFYSVGIGQISSEVPQNLSASRPQDRQFILSSKKLLLSDSGFYLCAWTSQETQYFGPGTRLLVL.

The chain employs TRBV6-5 and TRBJ2-5; 7 bases align to TRBD1. This CDR3 is built from 12 residues. V trimming: 9 bases; J trimming: 5 bases; junction bases outside the gene matches: 6. The germline CDR1 and CDR2 sequences are MNHEY and SVGAGI. CDR3 nucleotides: TGTGCCAGTTCGACAGGGCTGGAGACCCAGTACTTC. The encoded protein is CASSTGLETQYF.

The chain uses TRBV13 and TRBJ1-2; 7 nucleotides line up with TRBD1. Germline CDR1 and CDR2: PRHDT and FYEKMQ (reference sequence). Trimming cost V 0 bases and J 2 bases; bases outside gene matches: 0. The CDR3 covers 14 residues. This CDR3 is CASSLGTGNYGYTF. Written as DNA, the CDR3 is TGTGCCAGCAGCTTAGGGACAGGGAACTATGGCTACACCTTC.

This clone was counted a single time. The chain is built from TRBV10-1 and TRBJ2-1, with 8 bases identical to TRBD2. Germline V CDR1 and CDR2: WNHNN, SYGVQD (reference sequence). The CDR3 spans 15 residues. J lost 8 bases, V lost 3 bases, and 9 bases had no gene match. CDR3 in DNA: TGCGCCAGCAGTGAATTAGCGGGATTGTACCATGAGCAGTTCTTC. This codes for CASSELAGLYHEQFF.

The chain joins TRBV7-2 to TRBJ2-1, with 10 nucleotides matching TRBD2. There are 16 residues in the CDR3. Germline V CDR1 and CDR2: SGHTA, FQGNSA. The trim removed 5 bases at V and 8 bases at J, leaving 12 bases unmatched. The CDR3 here is CASSSQVAGGGDEQFF. CDR3 DNA sequence: TGTGCCAGCAGCAGCCAGGTAGCGGGAGGCGGCGATGAGCAGTTCTTC. Supplemented by reference TRBV7-2 and TRBJ2-1, the full variable domain reads GAGVSQSPSNKVTEKGKDVELRCDPISGHTALYWYRQSLGQGLEFLIYFQGNSAPDKSGLPSDRFSAERTGGSVSTLTIQRTQQEDSAVYLCASSSQVAGGGDEQFFGPGTRLTVL.

The chain uses TRBV6-5 and TRBJ1-2; D not certain. Looked up from germline, CDR1 is MNHEY and CDR2 is SVGAGI. V lost 0 bases, J lost 0 bases, and 8 bases lay in between. The CDR3 totals 15 residues. The CDR3 is CASSYSTGSNYGYTF. CDR3 nucleotides: TGTGCCAGCAGTTACTCGACGGGGTCTAACTATGGCTACACCTTC.

J is TRBJ1-3 and V is TRBV19; D not resolved. Looked up from germline, CDR1 is LNHDA and CDR2 is SQIVND (reference sequence). The CDR3 is made up of 14 amino acids. The germline V and J ends were trimmed by 6 bases and 0 bases, with 9 bases remaining between them. The CDR3 here is CASSLQYSGNTIYF. CDR3 DNA: TGTGCCAGTAGCCTACAGTACTCTGGAAACACCATATATTTT.

For the CDR3, the DNA is TGCGCCAGCAGCCAAGAGAGACTCCTGGGGGGGCCCTCTGGAAACACCATATATTTT. The encoded protein is CASSQERLLGGPSGNTIYF. The V gene is TRBV4-1, the J gene TRBJ1-3, with D perhaps matching TRBD1 (6 bases). Trimming removed 0 bases at V and 0 bases at J, with 18 bases between. CDR1 and CDR2 (germline): MGHRA, YSYEKL. The CDR3 is 19 amino acids.

The chain carries TRBV11-2 and TRBJ2-1, with 8 bases lining up with TRBD1. This CDR3 has 14 residues. V lost 5 bases to trimming and J lost 5 bases; unmatched junction nucleotides: 5. Germline V gene data show CDR1 as SGHAT and CDR2 as FQNNGV. In nucleotides, the CDR3 is TGTGCCAGCAGCCCCCAGGACAGGGACAATGAGCAGTTCTTC. This gives the protein CASSPQDRDNEQFF.

The chain is built from TRBV4-1 and TRBJ2-3; 9 bases agree with TRBD2. CDR1 and CDR2 (germline): MGHRA, YSYEKL. V lost 4 bases, J lost 3 bases, and 11 bases stayed unmatched. This CDR3 comprises 17 residues. CDR3: CASSPTLPSGITDTQYF. The CDR3 coding sequence is TGCGCCAGCAGCCCGACGCTGCCTAGCGGGATAACAGATACGCAGTATTTT.

This rearrangement joins TRBV11-2 to TRBJ2-3; 7 bases are a match to TRBD2. CDR1 is SGHAT and CDR2 is FQNNGV in the germline V gene. With 5 bases clipped from V and 4 bases from J, the junction kept 9 bases outside the gene matches. The CDR3 consists of 15 residues. In DNA, the CDR3 is TGTGCCAGCAGCCTCCGGGTTAGCGGGCCAGATACGCAGTATTTT. Translation gives CASSLRVSGPDTQYF.

The chain couples TRBV27 to TRBJ2-1; 9 bases map to TRBD1. This CDR3 comprises 14 residues. Germline V gene data show CDR1 as MNHEY and CDR2 as SMNVEV (reference sequence). V gave up 7 bases and J gave up 11 bases; unmatched junction bases: 12. The DNA of the CDR3 is TGTGCCAGCACCCCGCGGGACAGGGTACCCAAGCAGTTCTTC. Protein: CASTPRDRVPKQFF.

V and J are TRBV29-1 and TRBJ2-1; 10 nucleotides agree with TRBD2. This CDR3 is 18 amino acids long. Germline CDR1 SQVTM, CDR2 ANQGSEA. J was trimmed by 3 bases and V by 5 bases; bases with no gene match: 16. The CDR3 here is CSVYRIAGGRDRYNEQFF. CDR3 nucleotide sequence: TGCAGCGTTTATCGGATAGCGGGAGGCCGGGACCGCTACAATGAGCAGTTCTTC.

The V call is TRBV18, the J call TRBJ2-3, with 10 bases identical to TRBD2. Trimming cost V 3 bases and J 4 bases; bases outside gene matches: 4. The CDR3 contains 15 residues. In germline, CDR1 is KGHSH, CDR2 LQKENI. In DNA, the CDR3 is TGTGCCAGCTCACCTCTAGCGGGAGCAGCAGATACGCAGTATTTT. This sequence encodes CASSPLAGAADTQYF.

The chain carries TRBV15 and TRBJ1-2; D gene uncertain. Looked up from germline, CDR1 is LNHNV and CDR2 is YYDKDF (reference sequence). The length of the CDR3 is 15 residues. The V and J ends lost 0 bases and 4 bases respectively, with 12 bases between them. For the CDR3, the DNA is TGTGCCACCAGCAGAGAGGAGGGAGGGATCTATGGCTACACCTTC. Residues: CATSREEGGIYGYTF.

The V gene is TRBV18, the J gene TRBJ1-1; a possible D gene is TRBD1 (6 bases). The germline V gene has CDR1 KGHSH and CDR2 LQKENI. V lost 0 bases to trimming and J lost 2 bases, with 10 bases between them. CDR3 size: 15 residues. The CDR3 region is CASSPPRTDNTEAFF. In nucleotides, the CDR3 is TGTGCCAGCTCACCACCGAGGACAGACAACACTGAAGCTTTCTTT.

The chain carries TRBV7-9 and TRBJ1-1; 8 bases align to TRBD1. Trimming cost V 3 bases and J 7 bases; bases outside gene matches: 10. The CDR3 extends over 15 amino acids. Germline V gene sequence: CDR1 SEHNR, CDR2 FQNEAQ (reference sequence). CDR3 nucleotides: TGTGCCAGCAGCTTCGAGACAGGGGATATAAATGAAGCTTTCTTT. This sequence encodes CASSFETGDINEAFF. The whole variable domain, filled in from reference TRBV7-9 and TRBJ1-1, reads DTGVSQNPRHKITKRGQNVTFRCDPISEHNRLYWYRQTLGQGPEFLTYFQNEAQLEKSRLLSDRFSAERPKGSFSTLEIQRTEQGDSAMYLCASSFETGDINEAFFGQGTRLTVV.

The rearrangement joins TRBV5-1 to TRBJ2-7, with D unclear. Germline V CDR1 and CDR2: SGHRS, YFSETQ. CDR3 length equals 15 residues. V lost 1 base and J 2 bases, leaving 13 bases between the germline ends. CDR3: CASSLFMHGAYEQYF. The CDR3 coding sequence is TGCGCCAGCAGCTTGTTCATGCACGGAGCCTACGAGCAGTACTTC.

V gene TRBV4-1 combines with J gene TRBJ2-1, with 7 bases identical to TRBD2. Trimming at V came to 0 bases and at J to 5 bases, leaving 7 bases not matched to a gene. The germline CDR1 and CDR2 sequences are MGHRA and YSYEKL. CDR3 length equals 16 residues. The DNA of the CDR3 is TGCGCCAGCAGCCAAGATCTCGGACTAGGGAACAATGAGCAGTTCTTC. Amino acid sequence: CASSQDLGLGNNEQFF.

The rearrangement uses TRBV23-1 and TRBJ1-3; no definite D call. TRBV23-1 is an ORF; its function is uncertain. The length of the CDR3 is 15 residues. Between the trimmed V and J ends, which lost 0 bases and 9 bases, there was a span of 15 bases. The chain's CDR3 is CASSQSREAWITIYF. DNA for the CDR3: TGCGCCAGCAGTCAATCCCGAGAGGCTTGGATCACCATATATTTT.

V and J are TRBV6-6 and TRBJ2-5; the D gene is possibly TRBD2 (5 bases). Germline loops: CDR1 MNHNY, CDR2 SVGAGI (reference sequence). The CDR3 length is 16 residues. V lost 4 bases, J lost 5 bases, and 20 bases lay in between. This CDR3 is CASSSSVSGGLETQYF. The CDR3, as DNA: TGTGCCAGCAGTTCAAGTGTCTCTGGCGGGCTGGAGACCCAGTACTTC.

This clone was seen just once. CDR3 DNA sequence: TGCGCCAGCAGCCAAGGGGCAGGGTTTTCAACTTTCTTT. Translation: CASSQGAGFSTFF. The chain employs TRBV4-3 and TRBJ1-1; D is perhaps TRBD1 (5 bases). Germline V lookup: CDR1 LGHNA, CDR2 YSLEER. The CDR3 contains 13 residues. V was trimmed by 1 base and J by 12 bases, leaving 15 bases between them.

V gene TRBV9 combines with J gene TRBJ1-3; maybe TRBD1 (5 bases). CDR1 and CDR2 from the germline V gene are SGDLS and YYNGEE. The CDR3 runs 17 residues. Trimming left V 0 bases short and J 0 bases short, with 13 bases between. CDR3 in DNA: TGTGCCAGCAGCGTAGAGCACAGGCCAAGCTCTGGAAACACCATATATTTT. Its protein is CASSVEHRPSSGNTIYF.

The rearrangement joins TRBV7-9 to TRBJ2-7; D is possibly TRBD1 (5 bases). The CDR3 is made up of 16 amino acids. Trimming left V 6 bases short and J 4 bases short, with 22 bases between. Germline CDR1 reads SEHNR; CDR2 reads FQNEAQ (reference sequence). The CDR3 DNA reads TGTGCCAGCAGTTCTGCTCCTGACAGAGACTTTTACGAGCAGTACTTC. It specifies CASSSAPDRDFYEQYF.

This rearrangement joins TRBV30 to TRBJ2-7, with 8 bases aligning to TRBD2. The CDR3 has 18 residues. V was pared by 1 base and J by 6 bases, with 20 bases of the junction left unmatched. CDR1 is GTSNPN and CDR2 is SVGIG in the germline V gene (reference sequence). The CDR3 here is CAWSEGKLAGGRRSEQYF. The DNA for the CDR3 is TGTGCCTGGAGTGAGGGGAAACTCGCGGGAGGTCGGCGTAGCGAGCAGTACTTC.

V is TRBV9 and J is TRBJ1-1; D ambiguous. Germline values: CDR1 SGDLS, CDR2 YYNGEE. The CDR3 consists of 15 residues. The germline V and J ends were trimmed by 4 bases and 1 base, with 14 bases remaining between them. The CDR3 region is CASSPQGRGNTEAFF. CDR3 nucleotide sequence: TGTGCCAGCAGCCCCCAAGGACGGGGGAACACTGAAGCTTTCTTT.